This T cell receptor (beta chain) derives from a study of cytomegalovirus exposure and HLA in healthy donors. The CDR3 has 12 amino acids. Germline values: CDR1 SQVTM, CDR2 ANQGSEA. V was shortened by 6 bases and J by 0 bases, with 5 bases between the two germline ends. The study ran its PCR with 60 Vbeta and 13 Jbeta primers. Measured with immunoSEQ multiplex PCR; TCRdb has only the in-frame clones, and not every one. Found here are 75,000 to 85,000 clones; the top ten clones hold 3% to 4%. This TCR was recovered from a man aged 18 to 29 in good health and CMV-seropositive. This rearrangement joins TRBV29-1 to TRBJ2-2, with a possible D match to TRBD1 (5 bases). The sample was PBMCs. The CDR3 reads CSVGPNTGELFF. CDR3 sequence (DNA): TGCAGCGTGGGGCCGAACACCGGGGAGCTGTTTTTT.